The rows below give T cell receptor beta chains drawn from one sample of a study of T cell repertoires in cytomegalovirus infection. No antigen has been assigned to these receptors. TCRdb passed the reads through MiXCR, listing each CDR3 protein once. Of tens of thousands of distinct CDR3 sequences in the sample, 45% to 55% were seen once. This specimen was CD8+ T cells from cultured PBMCs, taken from culture after CMV antigen stimulation. All receptors derive from a human donor in good health (CMV status not recorded). Some clones in this sample may be carry-over from other donors' samples. The CDR3 runs from the conserved cysteine through the conserved F or W. A D gene is named only where the DNA matches it firmly. Clone size appears in some rows only: once, few, many, or a class for an expanded clone.

abundance	d_gene	v_gene	j_gene	CDR3aa	CDR3nt
.	.	TRBV5-3	TRBJ1-1	CASSLGSHGEAFF	TGTGCCAGCAGCTTAGGGTCCCACGGTGAAGCTTTCTTT
.	TRBD2	TRBV7-6	TRBJ2-2	CASSRTSGMNTGELFF	TGTGCCAGCAGCAGGACTAGCGGAATGAACACCGGGGAGCTGTTTTTT
.	TRBD1	TRBV27	TRBJ1-3	CASKGQGARYGNTIYF	TGTGCCAGCAAGGGACAGGGGGCGCGCTATGGAAACACCATATATTTT
.	.	TRBV7-3	TRBJ2-1	CASSSTPGNEQFF	TGTGCCAGCAGCTCTACCCCTGGAAATGAGCAGTTCTTC
.	.	TRBV27	TRBJ2-2	CASSLSVRLLVFSGELFF	TGTGCCAGCAGTCTCTCGGTCAGGCTACTTGTCTTCAGCGGGGAGCTGTTTTTT
.	.	TRBV28	TRBJ2-5	CASTSPVGETQYF	TGTGCCAGCACCTCTCCGGTCGGGGAGACCCAGTACTTC
.	TRBD1	TRBV11-2	TRBJ2-5	CASTGRGTDILETQYF	TGTGCCAGCACCGGCAGGGGGACAGACATCCTAGAGACCCAGTACTTC
.	.	TRBV29-1	TRBJ2-7	CSVEGPHYEQYF	TGCAGCGTTGAAGGGCCCCATTACGAGCAGTACTTC
.	TRBD2	TRBV2	TRBJ2-3	CAREAGGTDTQYF	TGTGCCAGGGAAGCGGGGGGCACAGATACGCAGTATTTT
once	.	TRBV11-2	TRBJ2-4	CASSLVGTNIQYF	TGTGCCAGCAGCTTAGTAGGGACAAACATTCAGTACTTC
.	TRBD1	TRBV7-9	TRBJ1-1	CASSLGQRAGTEAFF	TGTGCCAGCAGCCTGGGACAGCGGGCGGGTACTGAAGCTTTCTTT
.	.	TRBV7-9	TRBJ2-3	CASSRPGPPTDTQYF	TGTGCCAGCAGTCGCCCGGGACCCCCTACAGATACGCAGTATTTT
.	.	TRBV7-6	TRBJ2-1	CASSPRPYNEQFF	TGTGCCAGCAGCCCCCGTCCTTACAATGAGCAGTTCTTC
.	TRBD2	TRBV7-2	TRBJ2-3	CASSSQLTSGFLGDTQYF	TGTGCCAGCAGCTCCCAATTGACTAGCGGATTCTTGGGAGATACGCAGTATTTT
.	.	TRBV7-9	TRBJ2-3	CASSSPRGEATTDTQYF	TGTGCCAGCAGCTCCCCCCGGGGTGAAGCGACCACAGATACGCAGTATTTT
.	TRBD1	TRBV4-1	TRBJ2-7	CASSQATDRETYEQYF	TGCGCCAGCAGCCAGGCCACAGACAGGGAAACTTACGAGCAGTACTTC
.	TRBD1	TRBV7-4	TRBJ2-5	CASSLGWDSDAEAQYF	TGTGCCAGCAGCTTAGGCTGGGACAGCGATGCAGAGGCCCAGTACTTC
.	.	TRBV28	TRBJ1-4	CASSNDRYNEKLFF	TGTGCCAGCAGCAACGACAGGTATAATGAAAAACTGTTTTTT
few	TRBD1	TRBV7-6	TRBJ1-4	CASSLGSSTGAINEKLFF	TGTGCCAGCAGCTTAGGAAGTTCGACAGGGGCGATTAATGAAAAACTGTTTTTT
few	.	TRBV5-4	TRBJ2-1	CASSLDAVSAYEQFF	TGTGCCAGCAGCTTAGACGCCGTCAGTGCCTATGAGCAGTTCTTC
.	.	TRBV27	TRBJ1-1	CASSLTENTEAFF	TGTGCCAGCAGTTTGACGGAGAACACTGAAGCTTTCTTT
.	TRBD2	TRBV27	TRBJ2-3	CASTPGTRPDTQYF	TGTGCCTCCACCCCCGGGACTAGACCAGATACGCAGTATTTT
.	.	TRBV4-1	TRBJ2-2	CASSLYQENTGELFF	TGCGCCAGCAGCCTCTATCAGGAGAACACCGGGGAGCTGTTTTTT
.	TRBD1	TRBV6-2/TRBV6-3	TRBJ1-5	CASSSGQGASQPQHF	TGTGCCAGCAGCTCCGGACAGGGGGCGAGTCAGCCCCAGCATTTT
.	.	TRBV27	TRBJ2-1	CASSLSGSRLYNEQFF	TGTGCCAGCAGTTTATCGGGGAGTCGGCTGTACAATGAGCAGTTCTTC
.	TRBD2	TRBV7-3	TRBJ2-2	CASSLSGGRNTGELFF	TGTGCCAGCAGCTTATCGGGAGGGCGGAACACCGGGGAGCTGTTTTTT
.	TRBD2	TRBV29-1	TRBJ2-7	CSAAGTSGGAVEQYF	TGCAGCGCCGCCGGGACTAGCGGGGGGGCTGTCGAGCAGTACTTC
.	.	TRBV4-2	TRBJ2-7	CASSQDRVEQYF	TGTGCCAGCAGCCAAGATCGAGTCGAGCAGTACTTC
few	TRBD1	TRBV6-5	TRBJ1-1	CASSYGAGGALNTEAFF	TGTGCCAGCAGTTACGGGGCAGGGGGGGCATTGAACACTGAAGCTTTCTTT
.	TRBD1	TRBV27	TRBJ1-3	CASSSQQGSSGNTIYF	TGTGCCAGCAGTAGCCAACAGGGGAGCTCTGGAAACACCATATATTTT
.	.	TRBV6-4	TRBJ1-2	CASSDQGRYTF	TGTGCCAGCAGTGATCAAGGGAGGTACACCTTC
.	.	TRBV7-2	TRBJ2-2	CASSLAGNTGELFF	TGTGCCAGCAGCTTAGCGGGGAACACCGGGGAGCTGTTTTTT
.	TRBD1	TRBV27	TRBJ1-2	CASSLGGDRARYGYTF	TGTGCCAGCAGTTTAGGGGGGGACAGGGCCCGCTATGGCTACACCTTC
.	.	TRBV29-1	TRBJ1-1	CSVGPGRKANTEAFF	TGCAGCGTTGGCCCGGGTAGGAAGGCGAACACTGAAGCTTTCTTT
.	TRBD2	TRBV7-9	TRBJ2-3	CASSLEGPQREAPRADTQYF	TGTGCCAGCAGCTTAGAGGGGCCGCAGCGGGAGGCCCCGAGGGCAGATACGCAGTATTTT
.	.	TRBV28	TRBJ2-7	CASSLGRAGYEQYF	TGTGCCAGCAGTTTAGGCAGGGCCGGGTACGAGCAGTACTTC
.	.	TRBV7-4	TRBJ2-7	CASYGDISYEQYF	TGTGCCAGCTACGGGGACATCTCCTACGAGCAGTACTTC
.	.	TRBV10-3	TRBJ1-2	CAISGGTQPETTYGYTF	TGTGCCATCAGTGGCGGGACGCAGCCCGAAACCACCTATGGCTACACCTTC
.	TRBD1	TRBV7-9	TRBJ2-2	CASSSQGSGELFF	TGTGCCAGCAGCTCACAGGGGTCCGGGGAGCTGTTTTTT
.	.	TRBV20-1	TRBJ2-5	CSANSYVSGQETQYF	TGCAGTGCGAACTCCTATGTATCGGGGCAAGAGACCCAGTACTTC
.	.	TRBV7-9	TRBJ1-5	CASSQADIRNQPQHF	TGTGCCAGCAGTCAGGCGGACATCCGCAATCAGCCCCAGCATTTT
few	.	TRBV6-5	TRBJ1-6	CASSYSSWGDGSPLHF	TGTGCCAGCAGTTACTCGAGTTGGGGCGACGGTTCACCCCTCCACTTT
.	TRBD1	TRBV6-6	TRBJ1-1	CASSWGQGARSTEAFF	TGTGCCAGCAGCTGGGGACAGGGGGCGCGGAGCACTGAAGCTTTCTTT
.	.	TRBV13	TRBJ2-7	CASSLSGRGTVKQYF	TGTGCCAGCAGCTTGTCGGGTCGGGGGACAGTCAAGCAGTACTTC
many	.	TRBV7-2	TRBJ2-7	CASSLESWLSYEQYF	TGTGCCAGCAGCTTAGAATCTTGGCTCTCCTACGAGCAGTACTTC
once	TRBD2	TRBV27	TRBJ2-4	CASGGGNIQYF	TGTGCCTCGGGAGGGGGAAACATTCAGTACTTC
few	.	TRBV7-9	TRBJ1-5	CASSSQQDSNQPQHF	TGTGCCAGCAGCTCGCAACAGGATTCCAATCAGCCCCAGCATTTT
.	.	TRBV7-6	TRBJ1-1	CASSPGRQNTEAFF	TGTGCCAGCAGCCCGGGACGGCAGAACACTGAAGCTTTCTTT
many	.	TRBV7-8	TRBJ1-1	CASSLPQVRLTEAFF	TGTGCCAGCAGCCTACCCCAGGTCAGGTTAACTGAAGCTTTCTTT
many	TRBD1	TRBV24-1	TRBJ1-2	CATSDLGQGQDGYTF	TGTGCCACCAGTGATTTGGGACAGGGTCAGGATGGCTACACCTTC
few	.	TRBV28	TRBJ2-5	CASTVRGGTKGETQYF	TGTGCCAGCACCGTTAGAGGCGGGACGAAGGGGGAGACCCAGTACTTC